This TCR beta chain came from a study of blood T cell repertoires in COVID-19. Across the whole study: The United States, Italy and Spain provided the acute and convalescent COVID-19 samples.

Measured with immunoSEQ multiplex PCR; TCRdb has only the in-frame clones, and not every one. Found here are over 200,000 clones, roughly 80% of them singletons; the top ten hold about 5%. Per germline, CDR1 MNHEY and CDR2 SVGAGI. This CDR3 has 13 amino acids. Trimming left V 8 bases short and J 3 bases short, with 12 bases between. The receptor was derived from a human donor in a cohort sampled during active COVID-19. The V and J genes are TRBV6-5 and TRBJ2-3; D gene ambiguous. The sample taken for sequencing was peripheral blood. The CDR3 loop is CASSEVVTDTQYF. In DNA, the CDR3 is TGTGCCAGCTCCGAGGTGGTAACAGATACGCAGTATTTT.